A selection of T cell receptor beta chains follows, all from one sample in a study of naive and memory T cell subsets. TCRdb itself ran the UMI-ligation and nested PCR reads through MiXCR, one entry per CDR3 protein. The sample consists of 30,000 to 35,000 distinct CDR3 sequences, approximately 6.7% of them appearing once. Sequenced here: skin, sampled from a tuberculin skin test site. These receptor sequences come from an adult in good health. The CDR3 runs from the conserved cysteine through the conserved F or W. Each record gives: CDR3 length, J gene, D gene, V gene, clone size, CDR3 protein, CDR3 DNA. The D gene is left open where the match is weak. Size values are once, few and many counts, or a class for expanded clones, and some rows have none.

12 TRBJ2-1 NA TRBV7-3 NA CASSLFPGEQFF TGTGCCAGCAGCTTATTTCCGGGAGAGCAGTTCTTC
17 TRBJ2-5 NA TRBV15 many CATSRGWQGTYQETQYF TGTGCCACCAGCAGAGGCTGGCAGGGCACGTACCAAGAGACCCAGTACTTC
9 TRBJ2-7 NA TRBV5-8 many CAGTFSMYF TGTGCCGGCACGTTCTCGATGTACTTC
12 TRBJ1-2 NA TRBV20-1 many CSAGDRDYGYTF TGCAGTGCCGGGGACCGTGACTATGGCTACACCTTC
17 TRBJ1-5 TRBD1 TRBV6-6 few CASRPMGQGSSNQPQHF TGTGCCAGCAGACCTATGGGACAGGGGAGCAGCAATCAGCCCCAGCATTTT
15 TRBJ2-3 TRBD2 TRBV5-1 many CASSLRRGGRDTQYF TGCGCCAGCAGCTTACGGCGGGGGGGCCGGGATACGCAGTATTTT
17 TRBJ2-2 TRBD2 TRBV7-9 many CASSSILAGGRTGELFF TGTGCCAGCAGCTCGATACTAGCGGGGGGACGAACCGGGGAGCTGTTTTTT
13 TRBJ2-4 NA TRBV19 many CASSIVTRDIQYF TGTGCCAGTAGTATAGTGACAAGGGACATTCAGTACTTC
14 TRBJ2-7 NA TRBV6-6 many CASSWDVSSYEQYF TGTGCCAGCAGTTGGGACGTCAGCTCCTACGAGCAGTACTTC
14 TRBJ1-1 NA TRBV7-8 many CASSLGVMNTEAFF TGTGCCAGCAGCTTAGGGGTAATGAACACTGAAGCTTTCTTT